The following is a TCR beta chain sequence with its context. Original processing notes: Reference gene primer amplification yielded estimated nucleated cell counts. The table came from immunoSEQ multiplex PCR; TCRdb's copy has only in-frame clones and leaves some out. V, J and clone size are those of that table, while D and trimming were read from the DNA. The sample lists 90,000 to 130,000 clones, around 76% occurring once. Deletions cut 8 bases from V and 2 bases from J, with 16 bases between. The CDR3 totals 14 residues. CDR1 is SNHLY, CDR2 FYNNEI, per germline. The data were obtained in a study of blood T cell repertoires in COVID-19. Study as a whole: Donors in the United States, Italy and Spain gave samples during acute or convalescent COVID-19. Sources were T cells, B-cell-depleted T cells, or PBMCs; the material itself was cDNA or gDNA.

This sequence originates from a woman older than 75 with acute or convalescent COVID-19. The sequencing input was peripheral blood. The gene calls are TRBV2 and TRBJ2-7; a weak D match, TRBD1 (6 bases). CDR3 DNA sequence: TGTGCCAGCCGGAAGGGTGAGGGGGCCTACGAGCAGTACTTC. Translating gives CASRKGEGAYEQYF. The whole variable domain, filled in from reference TRBV2 and TRBJ2-7, reads EPEVTQTPSHQVTQMGQEVILRCVPISNHLYFYWYRQILGQKVEFLVSFYNNEISEKSEIFDDQFSVERPDGSNFTLKIRSTKLEDSAMYFCASRKGEGAYEQYFGPGTRLTVT.